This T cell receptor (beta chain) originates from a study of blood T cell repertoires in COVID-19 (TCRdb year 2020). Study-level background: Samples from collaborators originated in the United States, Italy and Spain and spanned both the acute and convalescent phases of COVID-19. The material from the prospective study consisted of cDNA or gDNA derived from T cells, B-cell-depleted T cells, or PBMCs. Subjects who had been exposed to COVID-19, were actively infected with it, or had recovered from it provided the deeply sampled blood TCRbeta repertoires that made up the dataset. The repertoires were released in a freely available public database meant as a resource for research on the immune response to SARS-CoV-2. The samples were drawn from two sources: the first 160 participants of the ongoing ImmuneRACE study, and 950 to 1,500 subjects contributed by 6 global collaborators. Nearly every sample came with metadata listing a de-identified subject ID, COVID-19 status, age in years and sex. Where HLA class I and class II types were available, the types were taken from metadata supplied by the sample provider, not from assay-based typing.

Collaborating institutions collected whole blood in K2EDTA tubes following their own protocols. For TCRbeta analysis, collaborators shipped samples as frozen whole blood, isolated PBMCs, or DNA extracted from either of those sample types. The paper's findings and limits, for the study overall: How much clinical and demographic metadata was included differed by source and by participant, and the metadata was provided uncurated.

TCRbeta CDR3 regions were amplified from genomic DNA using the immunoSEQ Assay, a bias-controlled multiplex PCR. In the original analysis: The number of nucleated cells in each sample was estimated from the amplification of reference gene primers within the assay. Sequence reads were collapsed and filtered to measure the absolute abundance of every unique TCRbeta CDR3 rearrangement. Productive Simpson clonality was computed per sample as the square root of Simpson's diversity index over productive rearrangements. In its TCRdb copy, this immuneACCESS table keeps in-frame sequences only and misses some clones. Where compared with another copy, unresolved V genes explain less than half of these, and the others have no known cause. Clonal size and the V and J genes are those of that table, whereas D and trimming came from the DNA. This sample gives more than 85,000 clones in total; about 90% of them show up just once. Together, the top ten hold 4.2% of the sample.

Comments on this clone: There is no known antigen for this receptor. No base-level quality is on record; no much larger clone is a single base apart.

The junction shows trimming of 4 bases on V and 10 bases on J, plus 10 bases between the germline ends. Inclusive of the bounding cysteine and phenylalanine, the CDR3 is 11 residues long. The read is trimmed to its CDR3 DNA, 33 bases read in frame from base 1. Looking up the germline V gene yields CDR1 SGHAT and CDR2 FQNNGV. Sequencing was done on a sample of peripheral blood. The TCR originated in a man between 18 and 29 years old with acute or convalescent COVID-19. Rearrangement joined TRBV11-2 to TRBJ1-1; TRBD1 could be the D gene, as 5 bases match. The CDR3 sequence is CASSSGVGAFF. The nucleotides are TGTGCCAGCAGCTCGGGGGTGGGAGCTTTCTTT.